The sequence of this T cell receptor (beta chain) was determined in a study of blood T cells in healthy people across ages. General observations from the study: As age increased, TCR beta diversity per million T cells fell in a roughly linear fashion.

Together with a sample-barcoded 5' primer, a J-beta primer mix was included in a second PCR lasting about 7 to 11 cycles. From the 5' RACE reads, TCRdb called clonotypes with MiXCR, one entry per CDR3 protein. The top ten clones hold less than 2.5% of a sample with roughly 2 million distinct CDR3 sequences, around 50% of them seen once. In the case of this clonotype: Its antigen is undetermined.

The CDR3 is 14 residues long. Germline V lookup: CDR1 MDHEN, CDR2 SYDVKM. V lost 5 bases and J lost 4; bases outside the gene matches: 7. The source material was blood. The V gene is TRBV28, the J gene TRBJ2-5, with 7 nucleotides matching TRBD1. This sequence was found in a woman in her forties in good health. The CDR3 DNA reads as TGTGCCAGCAGTAAGGGGGCTGGGAGAGAGACCCAGTACTTC. Its protein product is CASSKGAGRETQYF.